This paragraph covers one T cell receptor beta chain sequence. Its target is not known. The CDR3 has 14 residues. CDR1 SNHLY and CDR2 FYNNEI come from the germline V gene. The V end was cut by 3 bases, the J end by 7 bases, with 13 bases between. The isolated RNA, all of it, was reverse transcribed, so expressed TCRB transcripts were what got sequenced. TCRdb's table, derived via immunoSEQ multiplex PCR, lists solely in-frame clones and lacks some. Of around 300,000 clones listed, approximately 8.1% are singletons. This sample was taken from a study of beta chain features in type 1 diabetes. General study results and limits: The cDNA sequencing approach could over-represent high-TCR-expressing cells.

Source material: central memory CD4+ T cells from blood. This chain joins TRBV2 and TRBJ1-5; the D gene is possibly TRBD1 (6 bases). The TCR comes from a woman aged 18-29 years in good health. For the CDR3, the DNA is TGTGCCAGCAGTGACCTAGGGGGGTACCAGCCCCAGCATTTT. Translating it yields CASSDLGGYQPQHF.